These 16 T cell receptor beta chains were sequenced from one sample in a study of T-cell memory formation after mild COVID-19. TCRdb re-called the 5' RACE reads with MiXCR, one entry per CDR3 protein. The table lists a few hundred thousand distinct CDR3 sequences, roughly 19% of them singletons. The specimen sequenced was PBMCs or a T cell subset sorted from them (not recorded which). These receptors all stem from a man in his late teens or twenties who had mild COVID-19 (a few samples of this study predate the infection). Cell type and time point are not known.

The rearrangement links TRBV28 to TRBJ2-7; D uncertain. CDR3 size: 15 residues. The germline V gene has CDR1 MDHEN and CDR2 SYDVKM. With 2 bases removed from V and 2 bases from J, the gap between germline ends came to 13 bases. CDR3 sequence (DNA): TGTGCCAGCAGTTTAAAGAAGGCAGAACCCTACGAGCAGTACGTC. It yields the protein CASSLKKAEPYEQYV.

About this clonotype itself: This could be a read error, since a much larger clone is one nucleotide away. The CDR3 here is CASSQEGGNYGYTF. The CDR3 DNA follows: TGCGCCAGCAGCCAAGAGGGCGGGAACTATGGCTACACCTTC. The V and J genes are TRBV4-3 and TRBJ1-2; D is unclear. V lost 0 bases and J lost 2, with 7 bases in between. CDR3 size: 14 residues. The germline V gene encodes CDR1 LGHNA and CDR2 YSLEER.

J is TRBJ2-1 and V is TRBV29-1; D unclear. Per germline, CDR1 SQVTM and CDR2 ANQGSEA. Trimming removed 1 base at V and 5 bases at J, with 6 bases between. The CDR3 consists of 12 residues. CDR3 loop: CSVEARDNEQFF. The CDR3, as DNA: TGCAGCGTTGAAGCCCGAGACAATGAGCAGTTCTTC.

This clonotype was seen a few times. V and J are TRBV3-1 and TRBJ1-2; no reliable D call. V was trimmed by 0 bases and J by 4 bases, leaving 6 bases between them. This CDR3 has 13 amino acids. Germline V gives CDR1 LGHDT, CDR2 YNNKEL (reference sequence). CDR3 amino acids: CASSQDQRYGYTF. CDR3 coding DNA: TGTGCCAGCAGCCAAGACCAGCGCTATGGCTACACCTTC.

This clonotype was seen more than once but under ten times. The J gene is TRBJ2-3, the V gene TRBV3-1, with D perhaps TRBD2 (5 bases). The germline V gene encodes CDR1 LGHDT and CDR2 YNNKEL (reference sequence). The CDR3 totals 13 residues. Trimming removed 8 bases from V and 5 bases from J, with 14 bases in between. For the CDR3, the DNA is TGTGCCAGCGGAGCCAACGCGGGAGATACGCAGTATTTT. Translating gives CASGANAGDTQYF.

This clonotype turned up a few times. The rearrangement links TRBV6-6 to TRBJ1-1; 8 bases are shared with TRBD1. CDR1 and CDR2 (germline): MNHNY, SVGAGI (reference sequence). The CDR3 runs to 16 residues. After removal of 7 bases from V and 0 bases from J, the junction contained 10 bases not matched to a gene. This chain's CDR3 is CASTLDRGELNTEAFF. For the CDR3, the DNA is TGTGCCAGCACTTTAGACAGGGGCGAGTTGAACACTGAAGCTTTCTTT.

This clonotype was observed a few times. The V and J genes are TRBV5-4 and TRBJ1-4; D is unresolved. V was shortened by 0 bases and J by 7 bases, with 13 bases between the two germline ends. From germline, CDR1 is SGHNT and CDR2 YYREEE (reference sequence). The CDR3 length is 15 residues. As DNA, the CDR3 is TGTGCCAGCAGCTTGGGGCATTCGGGAGGTGAAAAACTGTTTTTT. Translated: CASSLGHSGGEKLFF. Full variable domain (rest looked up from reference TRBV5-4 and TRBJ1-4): ETGVTQSPTHLIKTRGQQVTLRCSSQSGHNTVSWYQQALGQGPQFIFQYYREEENGRGNFPPRFSGLQFPNYSSELNVNALELDDSALYLCASSLGHSGGEKLFFGSGTQLSVL.

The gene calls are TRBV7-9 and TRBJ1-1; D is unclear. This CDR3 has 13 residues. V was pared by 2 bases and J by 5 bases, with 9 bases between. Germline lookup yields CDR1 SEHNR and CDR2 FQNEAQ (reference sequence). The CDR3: CASSLISGTEAFF. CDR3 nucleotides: TGTGCCAGCAGCTTAATTTCGGGGACTGAAGCTTTCTTT.

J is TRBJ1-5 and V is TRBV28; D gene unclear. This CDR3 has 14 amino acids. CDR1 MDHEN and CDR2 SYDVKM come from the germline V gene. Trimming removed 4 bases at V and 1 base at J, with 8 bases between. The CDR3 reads CASSSGSSNQPQHF. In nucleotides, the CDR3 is TGTGCCAGCAGTTCGGGCTCGAGCAATCAGCCCCAGCATTTT.

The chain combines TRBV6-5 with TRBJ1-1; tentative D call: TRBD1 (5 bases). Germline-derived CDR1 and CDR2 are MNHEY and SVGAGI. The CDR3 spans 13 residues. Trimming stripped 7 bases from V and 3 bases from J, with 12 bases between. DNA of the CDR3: TGTGCCAGCAAACTTCCAGGGTACACTGAAGCTTTCTTT. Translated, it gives CASKLPGYTEAFF.

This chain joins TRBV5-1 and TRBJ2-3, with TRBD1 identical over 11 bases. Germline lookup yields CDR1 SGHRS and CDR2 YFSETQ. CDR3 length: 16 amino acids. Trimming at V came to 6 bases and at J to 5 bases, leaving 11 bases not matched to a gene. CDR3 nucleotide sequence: TGCGCCAGCATTGGTTATACGGGACAGGGGGGAGATACGCAGTATTTT. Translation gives CASIGYTGQGGDTQYF.

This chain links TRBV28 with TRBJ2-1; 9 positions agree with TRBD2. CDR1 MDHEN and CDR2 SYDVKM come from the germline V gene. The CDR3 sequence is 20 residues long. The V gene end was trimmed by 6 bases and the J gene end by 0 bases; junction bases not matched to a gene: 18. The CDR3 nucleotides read TGTGCCAGCAGCCTGGCGCGTGGAGCGGGGGGCCTGAGCTCCTACAATGAGCAGTTCTTC. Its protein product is CASSLARGAGGLSSYNEQFF.

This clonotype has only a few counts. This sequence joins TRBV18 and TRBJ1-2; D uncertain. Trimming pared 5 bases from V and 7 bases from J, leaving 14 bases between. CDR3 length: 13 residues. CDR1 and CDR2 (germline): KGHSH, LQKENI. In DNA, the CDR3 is TGTGCCAGCTCAGAACGAAGGGTAGTTGGCTACACCTTC. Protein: CASSERRVVGYTF. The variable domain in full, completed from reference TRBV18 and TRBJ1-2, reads NAGVMQNPRHLVRRRGQEARLRCSPMKGHSHVYWYRQLPEEGLKFMVYLQKENIIDESGMPKERFSAEFPKEGPSILRIQQVVRGDSAAYFCASSERRVVGYTFGSGTRLTVV.

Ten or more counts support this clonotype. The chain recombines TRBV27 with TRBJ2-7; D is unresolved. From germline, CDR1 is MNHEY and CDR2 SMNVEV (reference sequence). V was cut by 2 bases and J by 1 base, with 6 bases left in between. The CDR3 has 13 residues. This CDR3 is CASSLLVSYEQYF. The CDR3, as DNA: TGTGCCAGCAGTTTACTTGTTTCCTACGAGCAGTACTTC.

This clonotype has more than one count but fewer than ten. The CDR3 spells CASSQRGTSEETQYF. In DNA form, the CDR3 reads TGTGCCAGCAGCCAGAGGGGGACTAGTGAAGAGACCCAGTACTTC. The V call is TRBV7-2, the J call TRBJ2-5, with 8 bases aligning to TRBD2. This CDR3 is built from 15 residues. The V gene end was trimmed by 5 bases and the J gene end by 3 bases; junction bases not matched to a gene: 8. Germline assignment: CDR1 SGHTA and CDR2 FQGNSA.

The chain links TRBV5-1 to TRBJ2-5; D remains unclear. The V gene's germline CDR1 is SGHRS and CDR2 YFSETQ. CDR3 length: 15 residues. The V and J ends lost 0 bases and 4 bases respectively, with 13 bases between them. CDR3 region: CASSLAQVKGETQYF. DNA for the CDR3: TGCGCCAGCAGCTTGGCCCAGGTAAAGGGAGAGACCCAGTACTTC.